The present T cell receptor beta chain was sequenced within a study of T cell responses to AZD1222 COVID-19 vaccine. V was clipped by 5 bases and J by 5 bases, with 18 bases between them. This CDR3 contains 15 residues. In germline, CDR1 is SEHNR, CDR2 FQNEAQ (reference sequence). Of note for this clone: Its antigen is not identified.

Broader study findings: Donors were largely white British and mainly female; clonal diversity was possibly underestimated.

Clones were read by immunoSEQ multiplex PCR, and TCRdb kept only the in-frame ones, dropping some. The sample lists 170,000 or so clones; 75% to 95% were seen once. The gene calls are TRBV7-9 and TRBJ2-5; tentatively, D is TRBD1 (6 bases). The sequencing used peripheral blood, collected on day 0 of AZD1222 vaccination. The TCR originated in an adult in good health. The CDR3 spells CASSGTGFRGETQYF. The CDR3, as DNA: TGTGCCAGCAGCGGAACAGGGTTTCGCGGGGAGACCCAGTACTTC.